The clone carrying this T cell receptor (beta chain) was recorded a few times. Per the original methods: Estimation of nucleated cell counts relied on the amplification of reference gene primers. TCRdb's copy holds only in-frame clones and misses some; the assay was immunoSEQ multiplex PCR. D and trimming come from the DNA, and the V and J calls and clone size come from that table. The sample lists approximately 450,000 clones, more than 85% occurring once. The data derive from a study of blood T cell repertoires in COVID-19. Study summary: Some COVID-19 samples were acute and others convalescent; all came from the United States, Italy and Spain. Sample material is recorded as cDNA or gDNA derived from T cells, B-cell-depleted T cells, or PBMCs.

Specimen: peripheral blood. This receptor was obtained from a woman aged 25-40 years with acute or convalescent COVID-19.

In DNA form, the CDR3 reads TGTGCCAGCAGAACAGGGTTCACTGAAGCTTTCTTT. This sequence encodes CASRTGFTEAFF. The chain employs TRBV7-9 and TRBJ1-1; TRBD1 is a possible D gene (6 bases). Germline V CDR1 and CDR2: SEHNR, FQNEAQ (reference sequence). V was shortened by 6 bases and J by 4 bases, with 9 bases between the two germline ends. The CDR3 runs to 12 residues.